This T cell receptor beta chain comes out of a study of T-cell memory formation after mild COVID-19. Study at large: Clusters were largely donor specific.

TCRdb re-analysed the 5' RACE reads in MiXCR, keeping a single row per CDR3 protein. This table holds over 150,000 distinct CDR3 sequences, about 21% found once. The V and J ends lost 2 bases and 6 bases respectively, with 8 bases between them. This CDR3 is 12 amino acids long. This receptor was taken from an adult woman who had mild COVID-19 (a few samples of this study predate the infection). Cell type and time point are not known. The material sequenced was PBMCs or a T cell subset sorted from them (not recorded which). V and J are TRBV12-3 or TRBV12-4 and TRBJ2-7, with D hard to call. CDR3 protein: CASSLTVGEQYF. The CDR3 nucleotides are TGTGCCAGCAGTTTAACAGTCGGCGAGCAGTACTTC.